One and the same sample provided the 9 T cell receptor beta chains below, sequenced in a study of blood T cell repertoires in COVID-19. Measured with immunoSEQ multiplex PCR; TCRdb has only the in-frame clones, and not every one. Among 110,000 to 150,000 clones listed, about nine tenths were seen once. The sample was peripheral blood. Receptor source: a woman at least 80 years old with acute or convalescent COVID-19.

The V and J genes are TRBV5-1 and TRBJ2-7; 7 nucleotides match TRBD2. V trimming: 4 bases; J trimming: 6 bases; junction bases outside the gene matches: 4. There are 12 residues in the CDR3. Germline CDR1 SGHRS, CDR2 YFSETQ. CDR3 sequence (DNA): TGCGCCAGCAGCGAGCCGGGGGGCGAGCAGTACTTC. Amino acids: CASSEPGGEQYF.

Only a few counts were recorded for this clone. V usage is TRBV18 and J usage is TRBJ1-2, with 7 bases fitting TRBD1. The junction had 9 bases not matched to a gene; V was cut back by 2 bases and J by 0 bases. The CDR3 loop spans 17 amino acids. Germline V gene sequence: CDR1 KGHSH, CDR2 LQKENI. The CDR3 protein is CASSPARRGLANYGYTF. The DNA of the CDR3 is TGTGCCAGCTCACCAGCGCGCAGGGGGTTAGCTAACTATGGCTACACCTTC.

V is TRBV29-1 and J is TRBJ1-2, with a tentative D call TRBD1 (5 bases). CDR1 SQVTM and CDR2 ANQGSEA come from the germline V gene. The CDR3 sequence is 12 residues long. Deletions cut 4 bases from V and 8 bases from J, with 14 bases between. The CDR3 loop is CSVGLQGRGYTF. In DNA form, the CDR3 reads TGCAGCGTTGGCTTGCAGGGTAGGGGCTACACCTTC.

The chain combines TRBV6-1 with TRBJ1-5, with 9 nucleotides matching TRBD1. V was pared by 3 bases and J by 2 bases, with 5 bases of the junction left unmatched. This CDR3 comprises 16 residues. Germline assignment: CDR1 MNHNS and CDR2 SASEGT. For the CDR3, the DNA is TGTGCCAGCAGTGAGACAGGGGGGTCAGGCAATCAGCCCCAGCATTTT. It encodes CASSETGGSGNQPQHF.

This CDR3 is CASSQRTGLSQPQHF. The CDR3 DNA sequence: TGTGCCAGCAGTCAGAGGACAGGGCTCAGTCAGCCCCAGCATTTT. The genes are TRBV6-2 or TRBV6-3 and TRBJ1-5, with 8 bases identical to TRBD1. V was clipped by 5 bases and J by 6 bases; unmatched bases: 9. This CDR3 comprises 15 residues. Germline V gene sequence: CDR1 MNHEY, CDR2 SVGEGT.

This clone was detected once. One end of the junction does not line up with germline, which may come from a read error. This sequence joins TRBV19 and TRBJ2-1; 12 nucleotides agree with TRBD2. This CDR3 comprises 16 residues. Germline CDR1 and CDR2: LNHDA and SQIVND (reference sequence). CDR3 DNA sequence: TGTGCCAGTAGTAAGGGACTAGCGGGCCGTTACAGTGAGCAGTTCTTC. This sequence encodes CASSKGLAGRYSEQFF.

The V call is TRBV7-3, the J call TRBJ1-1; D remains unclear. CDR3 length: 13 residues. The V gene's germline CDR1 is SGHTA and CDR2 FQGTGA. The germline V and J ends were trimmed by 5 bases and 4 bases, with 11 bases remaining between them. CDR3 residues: CASSLLLSTEAFF. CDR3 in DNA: TGTGCCAGCAGCCTCCTTCTCTCCACTGAAGCTTTCTTT.

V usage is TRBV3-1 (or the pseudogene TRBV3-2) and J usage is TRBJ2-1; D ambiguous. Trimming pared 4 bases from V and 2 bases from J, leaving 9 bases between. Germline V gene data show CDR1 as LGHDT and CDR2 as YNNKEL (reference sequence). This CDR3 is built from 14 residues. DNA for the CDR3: TGTGCCAGCAGCCCGACTGTTACCTACAATGAGCAGTTCTTC. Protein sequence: CASSPTVTYNEQFF.

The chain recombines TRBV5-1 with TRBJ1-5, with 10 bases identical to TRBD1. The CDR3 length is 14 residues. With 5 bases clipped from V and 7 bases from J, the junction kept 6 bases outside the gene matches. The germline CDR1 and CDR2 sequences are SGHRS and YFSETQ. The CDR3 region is CASSKGTGDQPQHF. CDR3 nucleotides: TGCGCCAGCAGTAAGGGGACAGGGGACCAGCCCCAGCATTTT. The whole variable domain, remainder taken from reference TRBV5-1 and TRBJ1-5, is KAGVTQTPRYLIKTRGQQVTLSCSPISGHRSVSWYQQTPGQGLQFLFEYFSETQRNKGNFPGRFSGRQFSNSRSEMNVSTLELGDSALYLCASSKGTGDQPQHFGDGTRLSIL.